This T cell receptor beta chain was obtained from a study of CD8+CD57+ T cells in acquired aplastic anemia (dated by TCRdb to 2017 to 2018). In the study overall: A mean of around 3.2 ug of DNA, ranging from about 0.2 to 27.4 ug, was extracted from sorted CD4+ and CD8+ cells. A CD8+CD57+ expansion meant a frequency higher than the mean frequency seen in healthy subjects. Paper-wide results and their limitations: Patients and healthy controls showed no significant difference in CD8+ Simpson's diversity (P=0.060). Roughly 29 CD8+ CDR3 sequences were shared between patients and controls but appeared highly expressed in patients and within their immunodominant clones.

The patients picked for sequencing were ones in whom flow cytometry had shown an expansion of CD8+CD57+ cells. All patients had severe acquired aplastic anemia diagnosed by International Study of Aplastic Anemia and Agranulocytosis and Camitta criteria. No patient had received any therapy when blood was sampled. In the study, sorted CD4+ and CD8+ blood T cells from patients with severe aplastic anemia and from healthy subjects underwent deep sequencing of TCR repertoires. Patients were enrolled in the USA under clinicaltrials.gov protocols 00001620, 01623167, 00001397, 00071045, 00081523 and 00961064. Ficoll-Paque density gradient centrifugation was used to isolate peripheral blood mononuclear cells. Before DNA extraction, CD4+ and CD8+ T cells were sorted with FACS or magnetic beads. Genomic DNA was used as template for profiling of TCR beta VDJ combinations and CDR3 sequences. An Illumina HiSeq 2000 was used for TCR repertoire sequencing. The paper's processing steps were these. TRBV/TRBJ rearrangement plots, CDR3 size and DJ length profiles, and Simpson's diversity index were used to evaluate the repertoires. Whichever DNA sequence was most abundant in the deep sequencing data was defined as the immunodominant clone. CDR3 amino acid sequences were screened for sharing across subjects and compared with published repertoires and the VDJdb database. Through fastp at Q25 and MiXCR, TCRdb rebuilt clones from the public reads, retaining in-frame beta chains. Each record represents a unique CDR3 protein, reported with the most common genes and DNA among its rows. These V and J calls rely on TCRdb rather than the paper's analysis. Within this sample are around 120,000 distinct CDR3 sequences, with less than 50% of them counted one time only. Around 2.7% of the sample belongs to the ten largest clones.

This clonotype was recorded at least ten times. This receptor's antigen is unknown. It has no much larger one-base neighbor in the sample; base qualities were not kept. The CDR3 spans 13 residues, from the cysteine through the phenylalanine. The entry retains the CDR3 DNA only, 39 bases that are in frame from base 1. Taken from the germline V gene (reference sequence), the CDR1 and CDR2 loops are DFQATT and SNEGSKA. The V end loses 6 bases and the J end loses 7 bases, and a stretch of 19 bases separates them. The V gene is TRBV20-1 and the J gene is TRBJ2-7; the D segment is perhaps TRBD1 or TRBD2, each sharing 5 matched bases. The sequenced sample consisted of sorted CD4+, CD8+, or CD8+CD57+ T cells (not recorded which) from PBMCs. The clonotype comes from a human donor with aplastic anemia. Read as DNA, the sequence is TGCAGTGCAATCGGGGCCCATCCGGAGGAGCAGTACTTC. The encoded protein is CSAIGAHPEEQYF.